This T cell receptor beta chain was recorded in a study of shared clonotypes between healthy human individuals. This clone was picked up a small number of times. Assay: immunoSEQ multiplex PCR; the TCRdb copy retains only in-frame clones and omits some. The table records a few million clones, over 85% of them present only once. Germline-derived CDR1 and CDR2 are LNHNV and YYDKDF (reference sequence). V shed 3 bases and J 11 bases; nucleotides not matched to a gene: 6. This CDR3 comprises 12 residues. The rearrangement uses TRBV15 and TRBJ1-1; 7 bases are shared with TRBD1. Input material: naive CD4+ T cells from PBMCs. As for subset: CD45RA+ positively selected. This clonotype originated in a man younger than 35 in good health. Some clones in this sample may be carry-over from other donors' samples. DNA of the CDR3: TGTGCCACCAGCAGCTACGGGACAGTGGCTTTCTTT. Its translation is CATSSYGTVAFF.